This T cell receptor beta chain comes out of a study of shared clonotypes between healthy human individuals. Libraries were prepared by immunoSEQ multiplex PCR; TCRdb keeps only in-frame clonotypes and omits some of them. The data hold hundreds of thousands of clones, with roughly 95% observed a single time. Selected positively for CCR7 and CD45RO-negative, naive CD8 cells excluded terminally differentiated effector memory CD45RA+ cells. The sequencing sample was made of naive CD8+ T cells sorted from blood. This sequence was found in a woman in her 30s in good health.

As DNA, the CDR3 is TGCGCCAGCAGTGAGAGGTCCAGGGGAAATACGCAGTATTTT. Its protein is CASSERSRGNTQYF. V and J are TRBV10-1 and TRBJ2-3, with D possibly matching TRBD1 (6 bases). CDR1 WNHNN and CDR2 SYGVQD come from the germline V gene (reference sequence). V gave up 2 bases and J gave up 7 bases, with 13 bases separating them. The CDR3 has 14 amino acids.